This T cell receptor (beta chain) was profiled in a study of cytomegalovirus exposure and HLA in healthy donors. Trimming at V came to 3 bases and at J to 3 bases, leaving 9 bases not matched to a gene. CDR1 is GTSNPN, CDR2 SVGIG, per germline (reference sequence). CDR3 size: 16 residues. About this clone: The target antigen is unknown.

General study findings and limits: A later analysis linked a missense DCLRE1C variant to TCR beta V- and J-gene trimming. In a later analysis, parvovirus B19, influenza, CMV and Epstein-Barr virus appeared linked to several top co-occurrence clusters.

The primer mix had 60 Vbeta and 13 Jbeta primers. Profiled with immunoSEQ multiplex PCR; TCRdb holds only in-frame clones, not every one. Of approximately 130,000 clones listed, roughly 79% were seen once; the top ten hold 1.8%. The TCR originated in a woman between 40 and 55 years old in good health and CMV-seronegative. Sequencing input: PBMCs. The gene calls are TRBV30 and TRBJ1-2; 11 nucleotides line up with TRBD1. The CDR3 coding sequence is TGTGCCTGGAGCTTGAAATTGGGACAGGGGGACTATGGCTACACCTTC. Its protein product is CAWSLKLGQGDYGYTF.